This passage covers 10 T cell receptor beta chains from one sample sequenced in a study of shared clonotypes between healthy human individuals. Positively selected for CCR7, the CD45RO-negative cells used as naive CD8 cells excluded terminally differentiated effector memory CD45RA+ cells. Profiling relied on immunoSEQ multiplex PCR, and the TCRdb table lists in-frame clones only, not all of them. In the table there are about 2.2 million clones, approximately 92% of which are singletons. Sequenced: naive CD8+ T cells from PBMCs. These receptors came from a man younger than 35 in good health. Some clones in this sample may be carry-over from other donors' samples.

The chain couples TRBV5-4 to TRBJ2-7, with D perhaps TRBD1 (6 bases). V dropped 4 bases and J dropped 3 bases, with 11 bases sitting between them. CDR1 is SGHNT and CDR2 is YYREEE in the germline V gene (reference sequence). The CDR3 is 13 residues long. The CDR3, as DNA: TGTGCCAGCAGCCTAGGGACAAACTACGAGCAGTACTTC. Amino acids: CASSLGTNYEQYF.

This chain links TRBV5-6 with TRBJ2-7, with TRBD2 identical over 7 bases. Germline CDR1 reads SGHDT; CDR2 reads YYEEEE. The V segment lost 0 bases and the J segment 7 bases; nucleotides outside the gene matches: 7. There are 14 residues in the CDR3. The CDR3 loop reads CASSLVREVREQYF. The CDR3 DNA reads as TGTGCCAGCAGCTTGGTTCGGGAGGTGAGAGAGCAGTACTTC.

V gene TRBV14 combines with J gene TRBJ2-7; D call uncertain. CDR1 and CDR2 (germline): SGHDN, FVKESK. The ends were cut back, 0 bases at V and 7 bases at J, with 7 bases in the middle. This CDR3 has 12 amino acids. CDR3 in DNA: TGTGCCAGCAGCCAAGATAACCTAGAGCAGTACTTC. It codes for CASSQDNLEQYF.

The gene calls are TRBV25-1 and TRBJ2-7; maybe TRBD1 (6 bases). In germline, CDR1 is MGHDK, CDR2 SYGVNS. With 5 bases removed from V and 2 bases from J, the gap between germline ends came to 13 bases. The CDR3 sequence is 14 residues long. CDR3 in DNA: TGTGCCAGCAGTCAAAGGCAGGGGCCCTACGAGCAGTACTTC. Amino acids: CASSQRQGPYEQYF.

The gene calls are TRBV6-1 and TRBJ2-6; D is uncertain. V shed 8 bases and J shed 12 bases, with 20 bases lying between them. There are 14 residues in the CDR3. Per the germline V gene, CDR1 is MNHNS and CDR2 is SASEGT. The CDR3 is CASDSWGNGIVLTF. In nucleotides, the CDR3 is TGTGCCAGCGACTCATGGGGAAATGGGATCGTCCTGACTTTC.

This chain connects TRBV4-1 to TRBJ2-5; perhaps TRBD1 as D (5 bases). Trimming left V 4 bases short and J 5 bases short, with 14 bases between. CDR3 length: 14 residues. The germline V gene has CDR1 MGHRA and CDR2 YSYEKL. CDR3 DNA sequence: TGCGCCAGCAGCCCGGACACGCTGGAGGAGACCCAGTACTTC. This gives the protein CASSPDTLEETQYF.

The CDR3 region has the DNA TGTGCCAGTACCGATCGCCGAATGGTCAATGAGCAGTTCTTC. Its protein is CASTDRRMVNEQFF. The genes are TRBV19 and TRBJ2-1; D unclear. CDR3 size: 14 residues. Between the trimmed V and J ends, which lost 7 bases and 6 bases, there was a span of 16 bases. Per the germline V gene, CDR1 is LNHDA and CDR2 is SQIVND (reference sequence).

The chain carries TRBV14 and TRBJ1-1; 8 bases agree with TRBD1. V lost 5 bases, J lost 8 bases, and 7 bases stayed unmatched. CDR1 SGHDN and CDR2 FVKESK come from the germline V gene. The CDR3 runs 13 residues. In DNA form, the CDR3 reads TGTGCCAGCAGCTTTGGACAGGGCACCGAAGCTTTCTTT. This gives the protein CASSFGQGTEAFF.

The chain employs TRBV28 and TRBJ1-1; 9 bases are a match to TRBD1. CDR3 size: 13 residues. The V and J ends lost 11 bases and 5 bases, in that order; junction bases with no gene match: 9. Germline V gene data show CDR1 as MDHEN and CDR2 as SYDVKM. The CDR3 sequence is CALAETGGTEAFF. DNA of the CDR3: TGTGCCTTAGCCGAGACAGGGGGTACTGAAGCTTTCTTT.

Concerning this clone: Different DNA sequences within this sample yield the same CDR3. This rearrangement joins TRBV15 to TRBJ2-7; 8 nucleotides align to TRBD2. Per germline, CDR1 LNHNV and CDR2 YYDKDF (reference sequence). This CDR3 contains 15 residues. V was pared by 0 bases and J by 0 bases, with 1 base of the junction left unmatched. In nucleotides, the CDR3 is TGTGCCACCAGCAGAGAAAGCGGGAGCTCCTACGAGCAGTACTTC. It codes for CATSRESGSSYEQYF. Supplemented by reference TRBV15 and TRBJ2-7, the full variable domain reads DAMVIQNPRYQVTQFGKPVTLSCSQTLNHNVMYWYQQKSSQAPKLLFHYYDKDFNNEADTPDNFQSRRPNTSFCFLDIRSPGLGDTAMYLCATSRESGSSYEQYFGPGTRLTVT.